These T cell receptor beta chains were read from a single sample in a study of Tregs in tolerant kidney transplant recipients. Data came from immunoSEQ multiplex PCR; TCRdb stores just in-frame clones and leaves some out. Counted here are about 110,000 clones, around 91% occurring once; the ten biggest clones make up 0.34%. This material consisted of CD4+ T cells from blood, taken before the transplant. The receptor source for this set is a human donor who received a combined kidney and bone marrow transplant. Each CDR3 is given with its conserved first and last residue. D genes are given only for firm matches. The size field is filled for only some rows; it gives once, few, many or a size class.

clone_size j_call d_call v_call cdr3_aa cdr3_nt
. TRBJ1-4 TRBD1 TRBV10-3 CAISESGQGAEKLFF TGTGCCATCAGTGAGTCGGGACAGGGGGCAGAAAAACTGTTTTTT
. TRBJ2-4 . TRBV4-3 CASSQEGTSRNIQYF TGCGCCAGCAGCCAAGAAGGGACTTCTAGAAACATTCAGTACTTC
. TRBJ2-7 TRBD2 TRBV13 CASSLGRGLAFEQYF TGTGCCAGCAGCTTAGGCCGAGGACTAGCTTTCGAGCAGTACTTC
. TRBJ1-1 . TRBV30 CAWKIRENTEAFF TGTGCCTGGAAGATCAGGGAGAACACTGAAGCTTTCTTT
. TRBJ1-1 TRBD1 TRBV9 CASSRTGPTEAFF TGTGCCAGCAGCAGGACAGGGCCCACTGAAGCTTTCTTT
once TRBJ1-2 TRBD1 TRBV11-2 CASSLELGTGRGYTF TGTGCCAGCAGCTTAGAGTTGGGGACAGGGCGAGGCTACACCTTC
. TRBJ1-3 . TRBV28 CASRPLGRTVSGNTIYF TGTGCCAGCAGGCCATTGGGACGGACAGTCTCTGGAAACACCATATATTTT
. TRBJ2-2 . TRBV5-1 CASKGSNTGELFF TGCGCCAGCAAGGGGTCTAACACCGGGGAGCTGTTTTTT
. TRBJ2-5 . TRBV5-1 CASSLTGSGETQYF TGCGCCAGCAGCTTGACAGGGTCTGGAGAGACCCAGTACTTC
. TRBJ2-1 . TRBV6-4 CASSPDRAVSYNEQFF TGTGCCAGCAGTCCAGATCGAGCGGTCTCCTACAATGAGCAGTTCTTC
. TRBJ2-1 TRBD2 TRBV5-4 CASSLRGGQNEQFF TGTGCCAGCAGCTTACGCGGGGGGCAAAATGAGCAGTTCTTC
. TRBJ2-1 TRBD2 TRBV7-2 CASSLAAGGYNEQFF TGTGCCAGCAGCTTAGCGGCGGGAGGTTACAATGAGCAGTTCTTC
. TRBJ2-3 . TRBV10-3 CAISDRDTDTQYF TGTGCCATCAGTGACCGAGACACCGATACGCAGTATTTT
once TRBJ1-2 . TRBV6-5 CASSYSSGVNGYTF TGTGCCAGCAGTTACTCGTCAGGGGTGAATGGCTACACCTTC